A selection of T cell receptor beta chains follows, all from one sample in a study of T-cell reconstitution after alpha-beta-depleted transplantation in children. MiXCR was run by TCRdb on the PCR reads, yielding one entry per CDR3 protein. The sample has a few hundred thousand distinct CDR3 sequences, approximately 30% seen once. Source: PBMCs, taken before TCRalphabeta/CD19-depleted stem cell transplant. Receptor source: a boy younger than two with Wiskott-Aldrich syndrome, due to receive a stem cell transplant. The CDR3 runs from the conserved cysteine through the conserved F or W. D genes are given only for firm matches. A clone size is listed for some rows: how often the clone was seen (once, few, many), or a class if it is expanded.

>TRBJ2-1|TRBV27|few|TRBD2
CASSQLAGGWAYNEQFF
TGTGCCAGCAGTCAACTAGCGGGAGGTTGGGCCTACAATGAGCAGTTCTTC
>TRBJ1-5|TRBV12-3/TRBV12-4|few|.
CASSLGWAFHSNQPQHF
TGTGCCAGCAGTTTAGGGTGGGCATTTCATAGCAATCAGCCCCAGCATTTT
>TRBJ2-1|TRBV24-1|.|TRBD1
CATSDFQRGTGYNEQFF
TGTGCCACCAGTGATTTTCAGAGGGGGACAGGGTACAATGAGCAGTTCTTC
>TRBJ2-1|TRBV6-2/TRBV6-3|.|TRBD2
CASSYIPSGRLEQFF
TGTGCCAGCAGTTACATCCCTAGCGGGAGACTTGAGCAGTTCTTC
>TRBJ2-2|TRBV27|few|.
CASMRSSNTGELFF
TGTGCCAGCATGAGGTCCTCGAACACCGGGGAGCTGTTTTTT
>TRBJ2-1|TRBV4-1|few|TRBD2
CASSQTGTSGSSEQFF
TGCGCCAGCAGCCAGACAGGGACTAGCGGGAGTAGTGAGCAGTTCTTC
>TRBJ1-3|TRBV12-3/TRBV12-4|few|.
CASSFVVGSGNTIYF
TGTGCCAGCAGTTTCGTAGTAGGTTCGGGAAACACCATATATTTT
>TRBJ2-7|TRBV12-3/TRBV12-4|.|TRBD2
CASSASGRFNEQYF
TGTGCCAGCAGCGCCAGCGGGAGGTTCAACGAGCAGTACTTC
>TRBJ2-1|TRBV10-3|few|.
CAISGYLYNEQFF
TGTGCCATCAGTGGCTACTTGTACAATGAGCAGTTCTTC
>TRBJ2-1|TRBV15|few|.
CATSRDQKSRGVYNEQFF
TGTGCCACCAGCAGAGATCAGAAGAGCCGGGGCGTTTACAATGAGCAGTTCTTC
>TRBJ1-1|TRBV5-8|few|TRBD1
CASSLGGQANTEAFF
TGTGCCAGCAGCTTGGGAGGACAGGCGAACACTGAAGCTTTCTTT
>TRBJ2-7|TRBV30|.|TRBD1
CAWTPTGIYEQYF
TGTGCCTGGACCCCGACAGGGATCTACGAGCAGTACTTC
>TRBJ2-1|TRBV7-2|.|TRBD2
CASSLVSSGVYNEQFF
TGTGCCAGCAGCTTAGTGTCTAGCGGGGTCTACAATGAGCAGTTCTTC
>TRBJ2-1|TRBV10-2|.|TRBD2
CASRGLAASNEQFF
TGCGCCAGCAGGGGACTAGCGGCTTCTAATGAGCAGTTCTTC
>TRBJ2-3|TRBV5-5|.|.
CASSLGGGDGSYTQYF
TGTGCCAGCAGCTTGGGGGGGGGCGACGGGAGCTATACGCAGTATTTT
>TRBJ1-1|TRBV5-1|.|.
CASSLVGSEAFF
TGCGCCAGCAGCTTAGTGGGAAGTGAAGCTTTCTTT
>TRBJ1-5|TRBV12-3/TRBV12-4|.|.
CASSFRFDQPQHF
TGTGCCAGCAGTTTTAGGTTTGATCAGCCCCAGCATTTT
>TRBJ2-3|TRBV10-3|.|.
CAISESWRKSPADTQYF
TGTGCCATCAGTGAGTCGTGGCGGAAATCCCCCGCAGATACGCAGTATTTT
>TRBJ1-1|TRBV7-9|.|.
CASSYTGTPNTEAFF
TGTGCCAGCAGCTACACCGGGACACCGAACACTGAAGCTTTCTTT
>TRBJ2-7|TRBV28|.|.
CASSFREDNEQYF
TGTGCCAGCAGTTTTCGAGAGGACAACGAGCAGTACTTC
>TRBJ2-5|TRBV7-3|.|.
CASSLSSGAGETQYF
TGTGCCAGCAGCTTATCATCGGGAGCGGGAGAGACCCAGTACTTC
>TRBJ1-5|TRBV5-6|once|.
CASSFGGGARNQPQHF
TGTGCCAGCAGCTTTGGTGGGGGGGCGAGGAATCAGCCCCAGCATTTT
>TRBJ2-1|TRBV5-1|few|TRBD2
CASSLDPSGSYNEQFF
TGCGCCAGCAGCTTGGATCCTAGCGGCTCCTACAATGAGCAGTTCTTC
>TRBJ1-6|TRBV5-1|.|.
CASGGGGIHSPLHF
TGCGCCAGCGGCGGGGGAGGGATACATTCACCCCTCCACTTT
>TRBJ2-3|TRBV7-3|.|TRBD2
CASSLRPAGGGTDTQYF
TGTGCCAGCAGCTTAAGGCCAGCGGGAGGCGGCACAGATACGCAGTATTTT
>TRBJ2-5|TRBV9|few|TRBD1
CASSVGQVQETQYF
TGTGCCAGCAGCGTCGGACAGGTCCAAGAGACCCAGTACTTC
>TRBJ1-3|TRBV20-1|.|TRBD1
CSARGQAYSGNTIYF
TGCAGTGCGAGAGGACAGGCTTACTCTGGAAACACCATATATTTT
>TRBJ2-1|TRBV9|.|.
CASSPVGGEPYNEQFF
TGTGCCAGCAGCCCGGTGGGCGGAGAGCCGTACAATGAGCAGTTCTTC
>TRBJ2-7|TRBV15|.|TRBD2
CATSGPSGKSYEQYF
TGTGCCACCAGCGGCCCCAGCGGGAAATCCTACGAGCAGTACTTC
>TRBJ2-7|TRBV10-2|.|TRBD1
CASSSGGFPFYEQYF
TGCGCCAGCAGTTCAGGGGGTTTTCCCTTTTACGAGCAGTACTTC
>TRBJ1-4|TRBV4-1|few|TRBD1
CASSQAMATRDRVGKLFF
TGCGCCAGCAGCCAGGCTATGGCTACCCGGGACAGGGTCGGAAAACTGTTTTTT
>TRBJ2-1|TRBV5-1|few|.
CASSFGMGAYNEQFF
TGCGCCAGCAGCTTTGGTATGGGGGCCTACAATGAGCAGTTCTTC
>TRBJ2-5|TRBV20-1|few|.
CSVGTAQETQYF
TGCAGTGTTGGGACTGCCCAAGAGACCCAGTACTTC
>TRBJ2-7|TRBV11-2|medium-sized|TRBD2
CASSLVPSGRRTYEQYF
TGTGCCAGCAGCTTAGTACCTAGCGGGAGAAGGACCTACGAGCAGTACTTC
>TRBJ1-1|TRBV7-8|few|.
CASSSKMNTEAFF
TGTGCCAGCAGCTCCAAGATGAACACTGAAGCTTTCTTT
>TRBJ2-5|TRBV20-1|few|TRBD2
CSAIPVSAGGWEETQYF
TGCAGTGCTATACCGGTGTCGGCGGGAGGATGGGAAGAGACCCAGTACTTC
>TRBJ1-6|TRBV25-1|.|TRBD1
CASNTGQYNSPLHF
TGTGCCAGTAACACGGGACAGTATAATTCACCCCTCCACTTT
>TRBJ2-3|TRBV20-1|.|TRBD2
CSRGLAGGLTDTQYF
TGCAGCCGCGGACTAGCGGGAGGTTTGACAGATACGCAGTATTTT
>TRBJ2-2|TRBV12-3/TRBV12-4|.|.
CASSNQGTGELFF
TGTGCCAGCAGTAACCAGGGCACCGGGGAGCTGTTTTTT
>TRBJ1-4|TRBV28|.|.
CASSLPGDSNEKLFF
TGTGCCAGCAGTCTACCGGGGGACTCTAATGAAAAACTGTTTTTT
>TRBJ2-5|TRBV10-3|.|.
CAISESEGSGETQYF
TGTGCCATCAGTGAGTCTGAAGGGTCGGGTGAGACCCAGTACTTC
>TRBJ2-5|TRBV7-9|few|TRBD1
CASSQGQGRETQYF
TGTGCCAGCAGCCAAGGACAGGGAAGGGAGACCCAGTACTTC
>TRBJ2-5|TRBV5-1|many|.
CASSLESETQYF
TGTGCCAGCAGCTTAGAGTCCGAGACCCAGTACTTC
>TRBJ2-3|TRBV7-9|.|.
CASSPASLNTDTQYF
TGTGCCAGCAGCCCGGCGAGTCTTAACACAGATACGCAGTATTTT
>TRBJ2-3|TRBV5-1|many|.
CASSFGTFTDTQYF
TGCGCCAGCAGCTTCGGGACCTTCACAGATACGCAGTATTTT
>TRBJ2-1|TRBV3-1|few|TRBD2
CASSQDDPSGRASNEQFF
TGTGCCAGCAGCCAAGATGACCCTAGCGGGAGGGCCTCCAATGAGCAGTTCTTC
>TRBJ1-5|TRBV24-1|few|.
CATAFITKGLSNQPQHF
TGTGCCACCGCGTTCATCACAAAGGGTCTTAGCAATCAGCCCCAGCATTTT
>TRBJ1-1|TRBV7-9|.|TRBD1
CASSPHLGQLNTEAFF
TGTGCCAGCAGCCCGCACCTGGGACAGCTGAACACTGAAGCTTTCTTT
>TRBJ2-2|TRBV7-8|few|TRBD2
CASSWGLAGETGELFF
TGTGCCAGCAGCTGGGGACTAGCGGGAGAAACCGGGGAGCTGTTTTTT
>TRBJ1-2|TRBV20-1|once|.
CSASKGLNYGYTF
TGCAGTGCTAGTAAGGGGTTAAACTATGGCTACACCTTC
>TRBJ1-2|TRBV5-1|.|.
CASSPTTQETGYTF
TGCGCCAGCAGCCCAACTACTCAAGAAACTGGCTACACCTTC
>TRBJ2-2|TRBV6-5|.|TRBD2
CASSYSASGYTGELFF
TGTGCCAGCAGTTATTCGGCTAGCGGTTACACCGGGGAGCTGTTTTTT
>TRBJ2-2|TRBV14|.|.
CASSLAVMGTGELFF
TGTGCCAGCAGCCTCGCAGTGATGGGGACCGGGGAGCTGTTTTTT
>TRBJ1-5|TRBV21-1|few|.
CASSSRDRAFWPQHF
TGTGCCAGCAGCAGCCGGGACAGGGCGTTTTGGCCCCAGCATTTT
>TRBJ1-2|TRBV12-3/TRBV12-4|.|.
CASSLMGGGFHGYTF
TGTGCCAGCAGTTTAATGGGGGGCGGTTTTCATGGCTACACCTTC
>TRBJ2-3|TRBV9|.|TRBD2
CASSVAASGTDTQYF
TGTGCCAGCAGCGTAGCGGCTAGCGGGACAGATACGCAGTATTTT
>TRBJ2-5|TRBV7-6|.|.
CASSLVAVGGQYF
TGTGCCAGCAGCTTGGTAGCGGTGGGAGGACAGTACTTC
>TRBJ2-3|TRBV7-6|.|.
CASSFGATLSHTDTQYF
TGTGCCAGCAGCTTTGGAGCGACTCTGAGCCACACAGATACGCAGTATTTT
>TRBJ2-3|TRBV5-1|.|TRBD2
CASSFAGADTQYF
TGTGCCAGCAGTTTCGCGGGAGCAGATACGCAGTATTTT